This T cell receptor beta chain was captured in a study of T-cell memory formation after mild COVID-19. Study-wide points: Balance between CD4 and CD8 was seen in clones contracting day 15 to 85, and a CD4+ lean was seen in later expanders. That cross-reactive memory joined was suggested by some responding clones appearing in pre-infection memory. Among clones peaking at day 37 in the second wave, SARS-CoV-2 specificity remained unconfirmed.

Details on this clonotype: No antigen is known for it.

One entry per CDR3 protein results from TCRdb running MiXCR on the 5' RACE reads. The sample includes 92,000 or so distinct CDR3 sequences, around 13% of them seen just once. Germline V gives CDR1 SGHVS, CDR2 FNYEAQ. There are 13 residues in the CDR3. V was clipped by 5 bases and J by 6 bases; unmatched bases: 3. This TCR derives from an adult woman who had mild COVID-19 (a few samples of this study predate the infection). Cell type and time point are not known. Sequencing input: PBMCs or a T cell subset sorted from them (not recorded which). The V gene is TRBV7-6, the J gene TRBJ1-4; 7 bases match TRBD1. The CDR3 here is CASSVGTDEKLFF. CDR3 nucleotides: TGTGCCAGCAGCGTTGGGACAGATGAAAAACTGTTTTTT.